Following are 11 T cell receptor beta chains from one sample sequenced in a study of T cells in Graves' hyperthyroidism and ophthalmopathy. RNA transcripts yielded amplified TCR beta CDR3 regions. TCR CDR3 regions were first amplified by RT-PCR with HTBI primers. TCRdb reprocessed the multiplex PCR reads via MiXCR and lists one record per CDR3 protein. This sample has roughly 130,000 distinct CDR3 sequences, with around 20% found just once. The specimen sequenced was blood. All receptors derive from a woman aged 45-60 years with Graves' hyperthyroidism that later progressed to Graves' ophthalmopathy.

This clonotype was seen more than once but under ten times. The chain uses TRBV19 and TRBJ2-1; 14 nucleotides line up with TRBD2. Germline V gene data show CDR1 as LNHDA and CDR2 as SQIVND (reference sequence). The CDR3 sequence is 17 residues long. Losses at the gene ends were 7 bases for V and 13 bases for J; bases not matched to a gene: 18. DNA of the CDR3: TGTGCCAGTACTAAAACTGGGACTAGCGGGAGTAACGTTGTACAGTTCTTC. This gives the protein CASTKTGTSGSNVVQFF. The variable domain in full, completed from reference TRBV19 and TRBJ2-1, reads DGGITQSPKYLFRKEGQNVTLSCEQNLNHDAMYWYRQDPGQGLRLIYYSQIVNDFQKGDIAEGYSVSREKKESFPLTVTSAQKNPTAFYLCASTKTGTSGSNVVQFFGPGTRLTVL.

This clonotype was seen at least ten times. The rearrangement uses TRBV15 and TRBJ2-3; the D gene is possibly TRBD2 (5 bases). The CDR3 totals 16 residues. V was clipped by 0 bases and J by 0 bases, with 10 bases between them. Germline V CDR1 and CDR2: LNHNV, YYDKDF (reference sequence). The DNA for the CDR3 is TGTGCCACCAGCAGAGATCGAGCGGCCAGCACAGATACGCAGTATTTT. Amino acid sequence: CATSRDRAASTDTQYF.

This clonotype has a count of ten or more. The V call is TRBV2, the J call TRBJ1-3; no definite D call. The CDR3 runs 12 residues. V lost 10 bases and J lost 4, with 11 bases in between. In germline, CDR1 is SNHLY, CDR2 FYNNEI. The CDR3 loop is CATISYGNTIYF. CDR3 DNA: TGTGCCACCATAAGCTACGGAAACACCATATATTTT. The full variable domain, with the rest looked up from reference TRBV2 and TRBJ1-3, is EPEVTQTPSHQVTQMGQEVILRCVPISNHLYFYWYRQILGQKVEFLVSFYNNEISEKSEIFDDQFSVERPDGSNFTLKIRSTKLEDSAMYFCATISYGNTIYFGEGSWLTVV.

This clonotype appeared many times. The rearrangement joins TRBV6-1 to TRBJ1-5, with D hard to call. CDR1 and CDR2 (germline): MNHNS, SASEGT. The V end lost 2 bases, the J end lost 5 bases, and 7 bases lay between the germline ends. This CDR3 contains 13 residues. The CDR3 loop is CASSESGDQPQHF. Written as DNA, the CDR3 is TGTGCCAGCAGTGAAAGTGGTGATCAGCCCCAGCATTTT.

The CDR3 DNA sequence: TGTGCCAGCAGGAGAGGGCCCGGGGAGCTGTTTTTT. As protein: CASRRGPGELFF. The chain recombines TRBV7-9 with TRBJ2-2, with a tentative D call TRBD2 (5 bases). Germline assignment: CDR1 SEHNR and CDR2 FQNEAQ (reference sequence). CDR3 length: 12 residues. V was pared by 6 bases and J by 6 bases, with 8 bases between.

This clonotype came up many times. This chain connects TRBV7-9 to TRBJ2-5; D not resolved. V shed 5 bases and J shed 0 bases, with 4 bases lying between them. Germline CDR1 is SEHNR and CDR2 is FQNEAQ (reference sequence). The CDR3 contains 12 residues. CDR3 DNA: TGTGCCAGCAGCCCGGACCAAGAGACCCAGTACTTC. The encoded protein is CASSPDQETQYF.

The genes are TRBV14 and TRBJ1-1; no definite D call. Per the germline V gene, CDR1 is SGHDN and CDR2 is FVKESK. CDR3 length: 13 amino acids. Trimming cost V 8 bases and J 0 bases, with 10 bases left between them. CDR3 protein: CASARTLNTEAFF. The CDR3 coding sequence is TGTGCCAGCGCCAGGACGCTGAACACTGAAGCTTTCTTT.

This clonotype has at least ten counts. The chain uses TRBV6-7 and TRBJ2-5, with 11 bases that match TRBD2. TRBV6-7 is recorded as an ORF, its role being uncertain. The CDR3 runs to 19 residues. J gave up 3 bases and V 3 bases, and 15 bases lay outside the gene matches. The CDR3 DNA reads as TGTGCCAGCAGTTATCCTCGGGACAGGGAACTAGCGGGAGAAGAGACCCAGTACTTC. Translating it yields CASSYPRDRELAGEETQYF.

This clonotype came up many times. This rearrangement joins TRBV6-1 to TRBJ1-5; 7 bases are a match to TRBD1. Trimming took 4 bases from V and 0 from J; bases not matched to a gene: 3. This CDR3 is built from 15 residues. Germline V gene sequence: CDR1 MNHNS, CDR2 SASEGT. The CDR3 reads CASSATGNSNQPQHF. Here the CDR3 DNA reads TGTGCCAGCAGTGCGACAGGGAATAGCAATCAGCCCCAGCATTTT.

A few counts support this clonotype. The gene calls are TRBV19 and TRBJ2-2; 9 nucleotides align to TRBD2. The CDR3 runs to 15 residues. V trimming: 4 bases; J trimming: 7 bases; junction bases outside the gene matches: 7. Germline CDR1 and CDR2: LNHDA and SQIVND (reference sequence). As DNA, the CDR3 is TGTGCCAGTAGTACCGGACTAGCGACGGTCGGGGAGCTGTTTTTT. It specifies CASSTGLATVGELFF.

About this clonotype: A much larger clone differs from this one at a single base, so this may be a read error. The rearrangement uses TRBV12-3 or TRBV12-4 and TRBJ2-7; TRBD1 matches at 9 bases. The V segment lost 1 base and the J segment 4 bases; nucleotides outside the gene matches: 8. The CDR3 is made up of 16 amino acids. CDR3 in DNA: TGTGCCAGCAGTTTAGGGAAAGGGACAGGGAGTTACGAGCAGTACTTC. It translates to CASSLGKGTGSYEQYF.